A single sample is the source of the 27 T cell receptor beta chains below, sequenced in a study of cytomegalovirus exposure and HLA in healthy donors. The PCR had 60 Vbeta and 13 Jbeta primers. TCRdb keeps only in-frame clones here, not all; method: immunoSEQ multiplex PCR. The sample lists under 150,000 clones, 60% to 80% occurring once. The material sequenced was PBMCs. These receptors all come from a woman under 40 in good health and CMV-seronegative.

The chain employs TRBV7-8 and TRBJ1-2; D might be TRBD1 (5 bases). V was trimmed by 4 bases and J by 4 bases, leaving 16 bases between them. The CDR3 totals 15 residues. Germline V gene sequence: CDR1 SGHVS, CDR2 FQNEAQ. The CDR3 sequence: CASSSNRWQGYGYTF. Here the CDR3 DNA reads TGTGCCAGCAGCTCCAACCGGTGGCAGGGCTATGGCTACACCTTC.

V usage is TRBV6-6 and J usage is TRBJ2-5; D perhaps matches TRBD2 (6 bases). CDR3 length: 13 residues. Germline V gene lookup returns CDR1 MNHNY and CDR2 SVGAGI (reference sequence). V dropped 6 bases and J dropped 4 bases, with 12 bases sitting between them. CDR3 bases: TGTGCCAGCAGCACCCGGGGGAGAGAGACCCAGTACTTC. Protein product: CASSTRGRETQYF.

This chain connects TRBV9 to TRBJ1-1, with TRBD1 matching 8 bases. This CDR3 spans 15 amino acids. Losses at the gene ends were 4 bases for V and 3 bases for J; bases not matched to a gene: 8. In germline, CDR1 is SGDLS, CDR2 YYNGEE. DNA for the CDR3: TGTGCCAGCAGCTCGGGGACAGGCGCGGACACTGAAGCTTTCTTT. Translating gives CASSSGTGADTEAFF.

V and J are TRBV25-1 and TRBJ1-2; 10 positions match TRBD1. The CDR3 length is 17 residues. Unmatched junction bases numbered 10, after V lost 3 bases and J lost 3 bases. CDR1 MGHDK and CDR2 SYGVNS come from the germline V gene. The CDR3 is CASSDPDRGRDDYGYTF. CDR3 coding DNA: TGTGCCAGCAGTGATCCCGACAGGGGGCGCGACGACTATGGCTACACCTTC.

The chain combines TRBV29-1 with TRBJ2-6, with D possibly matching TRBD2 (5 bases). The CDR3 contains 14 residues. Germline loops: CDR1 SQVTM, CDR2 ANQGSEA. V gave up 4 bases and J gave up 0 bases, with 7 bases separating them. The CDR3 reads CSVASGSGANVLTF. The CDR3 nucleotides are TGCAGCGTTGCAAGCGGCTCTGGGGCCAACGTCCTGACTTTC.

A remark on this clone: A junction end diverges from the germline sequence, so it may reflect a read error. Written as DNA, the CDR3 is TGTGCCACTAGCAGGGCCGGACAGGGGGCTTTGGGCTACACCTTC. It is translated as CATSRAGQGALGYTF. This chain links TRBV15 with TRBJ1-2; 11 bases agree with TRBD1. The CDR3 spans 15 residues. Germline CDR1 LNHNV, CDR2 YYDKDF (reference sequence).

Of note for this clone: An end of the junction differs from the germline gene, which may be a read error. This chain joins TRBV7-9 and TRBJ2-7; 7 bases are a match to TRBD2. The germline V gene has CDR1 SEHNR and CDR2 FQNEAQ (reference sequence). This CDR3 comprises 13 residues. This chain's CDR3 is CSSSLVGRDEQYF. CDR3 in DNA: TGTTCCAGCAGCTTAGTAGGGAGGGACGAGCAGTACTTC.

The rearrangement links TRBV7-9 to TRBJ2-4; D gene uncertain. Between the trimmed V and J ends, which lost 3 bases and 5 bases, there was a span of 8 bases. This CDR3 spans 13 amino acids. Germline V gives CDR1 SEHNR, CDR2 FQNEAQ (reference sequence). This CDR3 is CASSFEIENIQYF. DNA for the CDR3: TGTGCCAGCAGCTTTGAGATAGAAAACATTCAGTACTTC.

The chain employs TRBV18 and TRBJ1-1, with D perhaps matching TRBD1 (6 bases). There are 15 residues in the CDR3. Germline loops: CDR1 KGHSH, CDR2 LQKENI. V lost 2 bases and J 1 base, leaving 11 bases between the germline ends. The CDR3 here is CASSPEGGRNTEAFF. The CDR3 region has the DNA TGTGCCAGCTCACCAGAAGGGGGAAGGAACACTGAAGCTTTCTTT.

The chain has TRBV5-1 and TRBJ2-5, with 7 bases fitting TRBD2. Germline assignment: CDR1 SGHRS and CDR2 YFSETQ. V dropped 3 bases and J dropped 3; count of bases not matched to a gene: 5. This CDR3 region has 14 residues. The CDR3 DNA sequence: TGCGCCAGCAGCTGGGGGGGGACGGAAGAGACCCAGTACTTC. Its translation is CASSWGGTEETQYF.

This clone was found a few times. This sequence joins TRBV5-5 and TRBJ1-6; 7 positions match TRBD1. V lost 5 bases to trimming and J lost 0 bases; unmatched junction nucleotides: 5. The CDR3 totals 16 residues. Germline assignment: CDR1 SGHKS and CDR2 YYEKEE (reference sequence). The CDR3 DNA is TGTGCCAGCAGACTGGGACAGAGCTCCTATAATTCACCCCTCCACTTT. Amino acids: CASRLGQSSYNSPLHF.

This clone was found once. The chain has TRBV19 and TRBJ1-2; 9 nucleotides line up with TRBD1. This CDR3 spans 15 amino acids. V was clipped by 5 bases and J by 7 bases; unmatched bases: 11. Germline CDR1 LNHDA, CDR2 SQIVND (reference sequence). CDR3 in amino acids: CASSSTGGARSGYTF. As DNA, the CDR3 is TGTGCCAGTAGTTCAACAGGGGGCGCGCGTTCTGGCTACACCTTC.

The V gene is TRBV5-4, the J gene TRBJ1-4; D unclear. This CDR3 has 14 residues. Germline CDR1 reads SGHNT; CDR2 reads YYREEE (reference sequence). Trimming pared 0 bases from V and 2 bases from J, leaving 5 bases between. CDR3 DNA: TGTGCCAGCAGCTTGGGGGCGACTAATGAAAAACTGTTTTTT. This translates into CASSLGATNEKLFF.

The J gene is TRBJ2-5, the V gene TRBV29-1; TRBD2 is a possible D gene (6 bases). Germline CDR1 and CDR2: SQVTM and ANQGSEA. This CDR3 has 12 amino acids. V was trimmed by 8 bases and J by 4 bases, leaving 14 bases between them. CDR3 DNA: TGCAGCTCCTCGGTCGGGGGAGAGACCCAGTACTTC. Amino acid sequence: CSSSVGGETQYF. The whole variable domain, remainder taken from reference TRBV29-1 and TRBJ2-5, is SAVISQKPSRDICQRGTSLTIQCQVDSQVTMMFWYRQQPGQSLTLIATANQGSEATYESGFVIDKFPISRPNLTFSTLTVSNMSPEDSSIYLCSSSVGGETQYFGPGTRLLVL.

The chain recombines TRBV27 with TRBJ1-1; TRBD1 agrees at 8 bases. With V trimmed by 5 bases and J by 1 base, 6 bases remained unmatched. Germline values: CDR1 MNHEY, CDR2 SMNVEV (reference sequence). The CDR3 runs 15 residues. CDR3 sequence reads: CASSQQQGENTEAFF. DNA for the CDR3: TGTGCCAGCAGTCAGCAACAGGGGGAGAACACTGAAGCTTTCTTT.

This clone was observed a few times. The chain links TRBV4-1 to TRBJ2-3, with D maybe TRBD2 (5 bases). V gave up 0 bases and J gave up 3 bases, with 16 bases separating them. In germline, CDR1 is MGHRA, CDR2 YSYEKL. This CDR3 comprises 17 residues. This CDR3 reads CASSQDPPFGDTDTQYF. The DNA of the CDR3 is TGCGCCAGCAGCCAAGATCCCCCCTTCGGGGATACAGATACGCAGTATTTT.

This clone was recorded once. This chain links TRBV5-6 with TRBJ2-7; TRBD1 matches at 10 bases. Germline trimming cut 4 bases from V and 11 bases from J; bases unmatched to any gene: 9. Looked up from germline, CDR1 is SGHDT and CDR2 is YYEEEE. CDR3 length equals 13 residues. The CDR3 here is CASSHGTGAKKYF. The CDR3 DNA follows: TGTGCCAGCAGCCACGGGACAGGGGCTAAGAAGTACTTC.

The DNA of the CDR3 is TGTGCCAGCAGTTCCAGGGTAGAAGAGACCCAGTACTTC. It specifies CASSSRVEETQYF. V usage is TRBV2 and J usage is TRBJ2-5; perhaps TRBD1 as D (5 bases). Germline CDR1 and CDR2: SNHLY and FYNNEI. V lost 5 bases, J lost 3 bases, and 10 bases lay in between. CDR3 length: 13 residues. The whole variable domain, remainder taken from reference TRBV2 and TRBJ2-5, is EPEVTQTPSHQVTQMGQEVILRCVPISNHLYFYWYRQILGQKVEFLVSFYNNEISEKSEIFDDQFSVERPDGSNFTLKIRSTKLEDSAMYFCASSSRVEETQYFGPGTRLLVL.

The chain is built from TRBV5-8 and TRBJ2-1; TRBD2 agrees at 9 bases. CDR3 length equals 15 residues. V dropped 3 bases and J dropped 4; count of bases not matched to a gene: 5. Germline CDR1 is SGHTS and CDR2 is YDEGEE. CDR3 amino acids: CASSSGLALYNEQFF. CDR3 DNA: TGTGCCAGCAGCTCGGGACTAGCTCTGTACAATGAGCAGTTCTTC.

V usage is TRBV29-1 and J usage is TRBJ1-1, with 8 bases lining up with TRBD1. CDR3 length: 11 residues. Germline V CDR1 and CDR2: SQVTM, ANQGSEA. Losses at the gene ends were 7 bases for V and 5 bases for J; bases not matched to a gene: 3. As DNA, the CDR3 is TGCAGCGCCTGGACAGGGACTGAAGCTTTCTTT. It codes for CSAWTGTEAFF.

The chain links TRBV5-6 to TRBJ1-2; D remains ambiguous. Trimming took off 4 bases at V and 2 bases at J, with 9 bases between the two ends. The CDR3 extends over 13 amino acids. CDR1 and CDR2 from the germline V gene are SGHDT and YYEEEE. The CDR3 spells CASSPSVNYGYTF. The CDR3 DNA reads TGTGCCAGCAGCCCATCGGTCAACTATGGCTACACCTTC. The variable domain in full, completed from reference TRBV5-6 and TRBJ1-2, reads DAGVTQSPTHLIKTRGQQVTLRCSPKSGHDTVSWYQQALGQGPQFIFQYYEEEERQRGNFPDRFSGHQFPNYSSELNVNALLLGDSALYLCASSPSVNYGYTFGSGTRLTVV.

The V gene is TRBV2, the J gene TRBJ1-4, with D possibly matching TRBD1 (5 bases). V gave up 1 base and J gave up 8 bases, with 14 bases separating them. This CDR3 is 15 amino acids long. The germline V gene encodes CDR1 SNHLY and CDR2 FYNNEI. CDR3 region: CASSEEWQGGEKLFF. The CDR3 nucleotides are TGTGCCAGCAGTGAAGAGTGGCAGGGTGGAGAAAAACTGTTTTTT.

The chain joins TRBV7-8 to TRBJ1-1; D possibly corresponds to TRBD1 (6 bases). Germline V gene lookup returns CDR1 SGHVS and CDR2 FQNEAQ. The germline V and J ends were trimmed by 0 bases and 6 bases, with 14 bases remaining between them. This CDR3 contains 15 residues. CDR3 sequence reads: CASSLASTGWAEAFF. The DNA of the CDR3 is TGTGCCAGCAGCTTAGCGTCGACAGGATGGGCTGAAGCTTTCTTT.

The V and J genes are TRBV27 and TRBJ1-2; TRBD1 matches at 8 bases. V lost 5 bases and J lost 5; bases outside the gene matches: 16. This CDR3 contains 17 residues. Germline CDR1 MNHEY, CDR2 SMNVEV (reference sequence). CDR3 bases: TGTGCCAGCAGTCCAGGACAGGGCGTAAAGTATAGGTATGGCTACACCTTC. Protein sequence: CASSPGQGVKYRYGYTF.

The CDR3: CASSEDRVNGYTF. CDR3 coding DNA: TGTGCCAGCAGTGAGGACAGGGTCAATGGCTACACCTTC. The chain joins TRBV9 to TRBJ1-2, with TRBD1 matching 8 bases. The CDR3 covers 13 residues. The germline gives CDR1 SGDLS, CDR2 YYNGEE. The V and J ends lost 5 bases and 6 bases, in that order; junction bases with no gene match: 6.

This clone has just one count. The CDR3 region has the DNA TGTGCCAGCACCCTGGGAGGCGGGGTCAACACAGATACGCAGTATTTT. Translated: CASTLGGGVNTDTQYF. The chain combines TRBV6-6 with TRBJ2-3; tentatively, D is TRBD2 (6 bases). Per germline, CDR1 MNHNY and CDR2 SVGAGI (reference sequence). The CDR3 extends over 16 amino acids. The V end lost 7 bases, the J end lost 2 bases, and 19 bases lay between the germline ends.

V and J are TRBV11-2 and TRBJ1-6; weak D call: TRBD1 (5 bases). The germline gives CDR1 SGHAT, CDR2 FQNNGV. This CDR3 has 14 amino acids. V lost 5 bases to trimming and J lost 5 bases, with 10 bases between them. The DNA for the CDR3 is TGTGCCAGCAGCCCCGGACACCATAATTCACCCCTCCACTTT. This sequence encodes CASSPGHHNSPLHF.